What follows is one TCR beta chain and its context. Its antigen remains unidentified. Primers for the PCR totalled 60 Vbeta and 13 Jbeta. Profiled with immunoSEQ multiplex PCR; TCRdb holds only in-frame clones, not every one. The sample has about 250,000 clones, about four fifths seen once. The sample belongs to a study of cytomegalovirus exposure and HLA in healthy donors. General study points: Apparent HLA restriction characterized most CMV-associated TCR beta chains in a later analysis. In an earlier analysis, productive rearrangement rates for most beta V segments clustered near 87% or 30%. A later analysis reported that several of the most significant clusters appeared to be linked to common viral pathogens, among them Epstein-Barr virus.

The germline gives CDR1 MNHEY, CDR2 SMNVEV (reference sequence). V lost 3 bases to trimming and J lost 4 bases, with 14 bases between them. The CDR3 covers 15 residues. Material: PBMCs. V and J are TRBV27 and TRBJ2-3; a weak D match, TRBD2 (6 bases). The source is a girl aged 2-10 years in good health and CMV-seronegative. CDR3 amino acids: CASSLVGRVSDTQYF. CDR3 nucleotides: TGTGCCAGCAGTTTGGTCGGGAGAGTTTCAGATACGCAGTATTTT.